These 2 T cell receptor beta chains were sequenced from one sample in a study of blood T cells in healthy people across ages. It was with a sample-barcoded 5' primer and a J-beta primer mix that a second PCR of about 7 to 12 cycles was run. TCRdb reanalysed the 5' RACE reads using MiXCR and keeps one entry per CDR3 protein. The table has around 2 million distinct CDR3 sequences, 30% to 40% seen once. The specimen sequenced was blood. The source of these receptors is a human donor in good health.

J is TRBJ2-1 and V is TRBV7-2, with a possible D match to TRBD1 (6 bases). The V and J ends lost 0 bases and 7 bases respectively, with 16 bases between them. Germline V gene data show CDR1 as SGHTA and CDR2 as FQGNSA. The CDR3 is made up of 16 amino acids. The CDR3 nucleotides are TGTGCCAGCAGCTTAGCCCAGGGGCCCCTAGTGAATGAGCAGTTCTTC. Amino acid sequence: CASSLAQGPLVNEQFF.

The chain joins TRBV5-1 to TRBJ1-2; D is unclear. Germline CDR1 and CDR2: SGHRS and YFSETQ. V dropped 1 base and J dropped 8 bases, with 9 bases sitting between them. The CDR3 covers 12 residues. In DNA form, the CDR3 reads TGCGCCAGCAGCTTGTACAGTACCGGCTACACCTTC. As protein: CASSLYSTGYTF.